The 2 T cell receptor beta chains listed next were all sequenced from one sample in a study of shared clonotypes between healthy human individuals (dated by TCRdb to 2018 to 2021). The library was prepared using the immunoSEQ multiplex PCR assay. TCRdb carries this immuneACCESS record with in-frame sequences only. Its versions omit some clonotypes, under half of them owing to an unresolved V gene in the studies checked, with the rest unexplained. The sample has 2,500,000 or so clones on record, over 85% of them singletons. The ten largest account for roughly 0.36% of the sample. The specimen was naive CD4+ T cells from PBMCs. The cell subset or site label of this sample denotes: CD45RA+ positively selected. The receptors derive from a man younger than 30 in good health. Some clones in this sample may be carry-over from other donors' samples.

The chain joins TRBV6-6 to TRBJ2-7; D may be TRBD1 or TRBD2 (5 bases each). Germline V gene data show CDR1 as MNHNY and CDR2 as SVGAGI (reference sequence). Trimming removed 6 bases at V and 3 bases at J, with 21 bases between. The CDR3 has 16 amino acids. The CDR3 nucleotides are TGTGCCAGCAGCAGGGAGAGGAGCAGCCTAGGCTACGAGCAGTACTTC. This gives the protein CASSRERSSLGYEQYF.

As regards this clone: This CDR3 is also generated by other DNA sequences in the sample. The CDR3: CASSLILTDTQYF. The CDR3 nucleotides are TGTGCCAGCTCACTTATACTCACAGATACGCAGTATTTT. This sequence joins TRBV18 and TRBJ2-3; D is unresolved. This CDR3 comprises 13 residues. Germline assignment: CDR1 KGHSH and CDR2 LQKENI. Trimming took 4 bases from V and 2 from J, leaving 7 bases between them.